Below, 14 T cell receptor beta chains from the same sample are listed, as sequenced in a study of cytomegalovirus exposure and HLA in healthy donors (dated by TCRdb to the late 2010s). Libraries came from the immunoSEQ multiplex PCR assay. The multiplex PCR relied on a mix of 60 forward primers for TCR Vbeta segments and 13 reverse primers for TCR Jbeta segments. TCRdb holds this immuneACCESS table with in-frame rearrangements only. Some clones are missing; in checked studies, unresolved V genes explain under half, and the rest has no known cause. Across this sample there are some 150,000 clones, with around four fifths seen only once. Clones ranked in the top ten supply 0.95% to 1.5% of the sample. Material for sequencing was PBMCs. These receptors were taken from a woman aged 50 to 65 in good health and CMV-seronegative.

This chain joins TRBV19 and TRBJ2-7; the D gene is possibly TRBD2 (6 bases). The germline V and J ends were trimmed by 3 bases and 0 bases, with 12 bases remaining between them. CDR1 LNHDA and CDR2 SQIVND come from the germline V gene (reference sequence). This CDR3 comprises 15 residues. The CDR3 DNA sequence: TGTGCCAGTAGTATTGGAGGGAGCACCTCCTACGAGCAGTACTTC. This translates into CASSIGGSTSYEQYF.

This clone appeared a single time. V gene TRBV6-5 combines with J gene TRBJ1-1; D is possibly TRBD1 (6 bases). The germline V and J ends were trimmed by 2 bases and 0 bases, with 13 bases remaining between them. The germline V gene encodes CDR1 MNHEY and CDR2 SVGAGI. This CDR3 comprises 16 residues. CDR3 nucleotide sequence: TGTGCCAGCAGTTACGGGATAGGGGGATTGAACACTGAAGCTTTCTTT. As protein: CASSYGIGGLNTEAFF.

The gene calls are TRBV5-4 and TRBJ1-5; 7 bases match TRBD1. CDR3 size: 15 residues. Germline V gene data show CDR1 as SGHNT and CDR2 as YYREEE (reference sequence). J lost 3 bases, V lost 3 bases, and 6 bases had no gene match. The CDR3 spells CASSSSDRVNQPQHF. The CDR3, as DNA: TGTGCCAGCAGCTCCTCCGACAGGGTCAATCAGCCCCAGCATTTT.

The rearrangement links TRBV7-9 to TRBJ1-1; D is ambiguous. This CDR3 comprises 11 residues. Germline-derived CDR1 and CDR2 are SEHNR and FQNEAQ (reference sequence). The V gene lost 3 bases and the J gene lost 4 bases, with 3 bases spanning the gap. The CDR3, as DNA: TGTGCCAGCAGCTTCGGCACTGAAGCTTTCTTT. Encoded protein: CASSFGTEAFF.

In this sample, this clone turned up once. CDR3 amino acids: CASSSLGTGSLFGQPQHF. CDR3 DNA sequence: TGTGCCAGCAGTTCCCTGGGGACAGGATCACTCTTTGGTCAGCCCCAGCATTTT. This chain links TRBV7-8 with TRBJ1-5; 8 bases agree with TRBD1. V lost 6 bases and J lost 6; bases outside the gene matches: 19. This CDR3 has 18 amino acids. Germline assignment: CDR1 SGHVS and CDR2 FQNEAQ. The full variable domain, its missing parts supplied by reference TRBV7-8 and TRBJ1-5, is GAGVSQSPRYKVAKRGQDVALRCDPISGHVSLFWYQQALGQGPEFLTYFQNEAQLDKSGLPSDRFFAERPEGSVSTLKIQRTQQEDSAVYLCASSSLGTGSLFGQPQHFGDGTRLSIL.

This sequence joins TRBV19 and TRBJ2-3; D might be TRBD2 (6 bases). CDR3 size: 17 residues. Germline V lookup: CDR1 LNHDA, CDR2 SQIVND (reference sequence). Trimming took 6 bases from V and 3 from J, leaving 22 bases between them. The CDR3 is CASSSPPGLLITDTQYF. The CDR3 nucleotides are TGTGCCAGTAGCTCCCCTCCGGGACTCCTTATAACAGATACGCAGTATTTT.

In the case of this clone: The junction departs from the called germline gene at one end, perhaps through a read error. V and J are TRBV5-4 and TRBJ2-7; possibly TRBD1 for D (6 bases). This CDR3 has 14 amino acids. Germline V gene lookup returns CDR1 SGHNT and CDR2 YYREEE (reference sequence). CDR3 sequence: CASSPDRYTYEQHF. CDR3 nucleotides: TGTGCCAGCAGCCCGGACAGATATACCTACGAGCAGCACTTC.

V usage is TRBV4-1 and J usage is TRBJ2-6; no reliable D call. Trimming removed 4 bases from V and 0 bases from J, with 7 bases in between. The CDR3 is 15 residues long. Germline assignment: CDR1 MGHRA and CDR2 YSYEKL. The CDR3 DNA reads TGCGCCAGCAGCCTCAGTCGCTCTGGGGCCAACGTCCTGACTTTC. It codes for CASSLSRSGANVLTF.

This chain joins TRBV4-3 and TRBJ1-2, with a weak D call TRBD1 (5 bases). From germline, CDR1 is LGHNA and CDR2 YSLEER. V was cut by 0 bases and J by 7 bases, with 18 bases left in between. The length of the CDR3 is 16 residues. The CDR3 bases are TGCGCCAGCAGCCAAGAGTTTGACGACAGCTGCCGTGGCTACACCTTC. Amino acids: CASSQEFDDSCRGYTF.

The chain is built from TRBV6-5 and TRBJ1-6, with 10 bases lining up with TRBD1. Germline CDR1 is MNHEY and CDR2 is SVGAGI. The CDR3 has 15 amino acids. J lost 9 bases, V lost 5 bases, and 7 bases had no gene match. The CDR3 DNA is TGTGCCAGCAGTCAGGGACAGGGGTTATCTTCACCCCTCCACTTT. Translated: CASSQGQGLSSPLHF.

The chain is built from TRBV18 and TRBJ1-5; TRBD1 is a possible D gene (5 bases). Germline loops: CDR1 KGHSH, CDR2 LQKENI. The CDR3 is 15 amino acids. V was clipped by 4 bases and J by 2 bases, with 12 bases between them. CDR3 in amino acids: CASSRGGSGNQPQHF. As DNA, the CDR3 is TGTGCCAGCTCACGCGGGGGGTCTGGCAATCAGCCCCAGCATTTT.

The gene calls are TRBV7-2 and TRBJ1-1; 7 bases agree with TRBD1. V dropped 4 bases and J dropped 0; count of bases not matched to a gene: 2. Germline V CDR1 and CDR2: SGHTA, FQGNSA. The CDR3 has 14 residues. CDR3 region: CASSYGQVNTEAFF. CDR3 coding DNA: TGTGCCAGCAGCTACGGACAGGTGAACACTGAAGCTTTCTTT.

With regard to this clone: At the DNA level, this CDR3 is encoded by other sequences in the same sample as well. The V gene is TRBV7-2, the J gene TRBJ2-7; no clear D gene. Germline CDR1 SGHTA, CDR2 FQGNSA. Deletions cut 1 base from V and 3 bases from J, with 7 bases between. The CDR3 loop spans 13 amino acids. The CDR3 DNA sequence: TGTGCCAGCAGCTTAGGTGCAGGCTACGAGCAGTACTTC. This gives the protein CASSLGAGYEQYF.

CDR3 bases: TGTGCCAGCAGCTTAATGTCTTTGAACACTGAAGCTTTCTTT. Translated: CASSLMSLNTEAFF. The J gene is TRBJ1-1, the V gene TRBV5-6; D ambiguous. There are 14 residues in the CDR3. CDR1 SGHDT and CDR2 YYEEEE come from the germline V gene. V dropped 2 bases and J dropped 0 bases, with 8 bases sitting between them.